This is a list of T cell receptor beta chains from one sample in a study of control samples from healthy donors and cancer patients. TCRdb's copy holds only in-frame clones and misses some; the assay was immunoSEQ multiplex PCR. The sample records about 160,000 clones, around 94% being singletons. Material for sequencing was PBMCs. These receptors all stem from a man between 60 and 75 years old with colorectal cancer. Each CDR3 is given with its conserved first and last residue. The D gene is left open where the match is weak. Size is omitted from some rows. Given values are once, few, many or a class for expanded clones.

v_gene	d_gene	abundance	j_gene	CDR3aa	CDR3nt
TRBV11-2	TRBD1	.	TRBJ1-6	CASSLDLGQGRSPLHF	TGTGCCAGCAGCTTAGATCTAGGACAGGGTCGCTCACCCCTCCACTTT
TRBV28	.	.	TRBJ2-2	CASNSGQGKWVTGELFF	TGTGCCAGCAACTCCGGGCAGGGGAAATGGGTAACCGGGGAGCTGTTTTTT
TRBV2	.	.	TRBJ1-1	CAGSTVIAEAFF	TGTGCCGGCTCTACGGTGATTGCTGAAGCTTTCTTT
TRBV7-7	TRBD1	.	TRBJ2-5	CASSLQGAETQYF	TGTGCCAGCAGCTTACAGGGGGCGGAGACCCAGTACTTC
TRBV4-1	TRBD1	.	TRBJ2-3	CASSQDRSQGSEQYF	TGCGCCAGCAGCCAAGACAGGTCACAGGGGTCGGAGCAGTATTTT
TRBV7-2	.	.	TRBJ2-2	CASSLAGNTGELFF	TGTGCCAGCAGCTTAGCTGGAAACACCGGGGAGCTGTTTTTT
TRBV27	.	.	TRBJ2-7	CASGATGLSYEQYF	TGTGCCAGCGGGGCCACGGGACTCTCCTACGAGCAGTACTTC
TRBV10-2	TRBD1	.	TRBJ2-7	CASTEQGVSGPLEQYF	TGCGCCAGCACCGAACAGGGGGTCTCGGGCCCCCTCGAGCAGTACTTC
TRBV28	.	.	TRBJ1-4	CASTLGGSEKLFF	TGTGCCAGCACTCTTGGAGGTAGTGAAAAACTGTTTTTT
TRBV6-1	TRBD1	.	TRBJ2-7	CASSDRTGRDEQYF	TGTGCCAGCAGTGATAGGACAGGTCGCGACGAGCAGTACTTC
TRBV7-9	TRBD1	.	TRBJ2-6	CASSLDRGAGANVLTF	TGTGCCAGCAGCCTCGACAGGGGGGCTGGGGCCAACGTCCTGACTTTC
TRBV19	TRBD1	.	TRBJ1-1	CASIRTGLNTEAFF	TGTGCCAGTATCCGGACAGGGTTGAACACTGAAGCTTTCTTT
TRBV27	.	.	TRBJ2-7	CASRLSFGGQGYEQYF	TGTGCCAGCAGACTCTCCTTCGGGGGACAAGGCTACGAGCAGTACTTC
TRBV9	.	.	TRBJ2-5	CASSVGGVVGETQYF	TGTGCCAGCAGCGTAGGAGGAGTAGTCGGGGAGACCCAGTACTTC
TRBV19	TRBD2	once	TRBJ2-7	CASSIQGRVNEQYF	TGTGCCAGTAGTATCCAAGGGAGGGTCAACGAGCAGTACTTC
TRBV7-9	.	.	TRBJ2-7	CASSPTGYEQYF	TGTGCCAGCAGCCCTACTGGGTACGAGCAGTACTTC
TRBV10-2	.	.	TRBJ1-2	CASSEEQGFNYGYTF	TGCGCCAGCAGTGAGGAGCAGGGCTTTAACTATGGCTACACCTTC
TRBV25-1	.	.	TRBJ1-5	CASGSGGGNQPQHF	TGTGCCAGCGGCTCTGGGGGGGGCAATCAGCCCCAGCATTTT
TRBV29-1	.	.	TRBJ1-1	CSVVAGLNTEAFF	TGCAGCGTTGTCGCAGGGCTGAACACTGAAGCTTTCTTT
TRBV2	TRBD1	once	TRBJ1-1	CAVDRGRFTEAFF	TGTGCCGTTGACAGGGGGAGGTTCACTGAAGCTTTCTTT
TRBV2	.	.	TRBJ1-3	CASSRRVNSGNTIYF	TGTGCCAGCTCTCGACGGGTGAACTCTGGAAACACCATATATTTT
TRBV19	TRBD1	.	TRBJ2-2	CASSGQANTGELFF	TGTGCCAGTAGCGGACAGGCTAACACCGGGGAGCTGTTTTTT
TRBV20-1	TRBD1	.	TRBJ1-3	CSASGQDSGNTIYF	TGCAGTGCTAGTGGACAGGACTCTGGAAACACCATATATTTT
TRBV30	.	.	TRBJ1-2	CAWATANGYTF	TGTGCCTGGGCCACGGCCAATGGCTACACCTTC
TRBV6-4	TRBD2	.	TRBJ2-1	CASSNLAGEWNEQFF	TGTGCCAGCAGCAACCTAGCGGGGGAGTGGAATGAGCAGTTCTTC
TRBV10-3	TRBD1	.	TRBJ2-7	CAISAGQGAYEQYF	TGTGCCATCAGCGCGGGACAGGGAGCCTACGAGCAGTACTTC
TRBV9	.	once	TRBJ2-5	CASSVGSGKETQYF	TGTGCCAGCAGCGTAGGATCCGGGAAGGAGACCCAGTACTTC
TRBV10-1	.	.	TRBJ2-7	CASSEGAGATDEQYF	TGCGCCAGCAGTGAGGGGGCAGGGGCGACCGACGAGCAGTACTTC
TRBV3-1/TRBV3-2	.	.	TRBJ1-4	CASSQVPSGAATNEKLFF	TGTGCCAGCAGCCAAGTCCCGTCGGGGGCAGCAACTAATGAAAAACTGTTTTTT
TRBV4-3	.	.	TRBJ2-3	CASSQDAGGSDTQYF	TGCGCCAGCAGCCAAGATGCAGGGGGGTCAGATACGCAGTATTTT
TRBV24-1	TRBD1	.	TRBJ2-5	CATSDGGQGRTQYF	TGTGCCACCAGTGATGGGGGACAGGGGAGGACCCAGTACTTC
TRBV5-1	.	.	TRBJ1-3	CASRGDTNSGNTIYF	TGCGCCAGCAGGGGTGACACGAACTCTGGAAACACCATATATTTT
TRBV12-3/TRBV12-4	TRBD1	.	TRBJ1-2	CASSFRTGAATF	TGTGCCAGCAGTTTCCGGACAGGCGCTGCCACCTTC
TRBV6-5	.	.	TRBJ2-7	CASSYEQGFYEQYF	TGTGCCAGCAGTTACGAACAGGGTTTTTACGAGCAGTACTTC
TRBV6-5	.	.	TRBJ2-4	CASSPISSAKNIQYF	TGTGCCAGCAGCCCGATCTCTAGTGCCAAAAACATTCAGTACTTC
TRBV10-2	.	.	TRBJ1-6	CASYPGSSYNSPLHF	TGCGCCAGCTATCCGGGGAGCTCCTATAATTCACCCCTCCACTTT
TRBV7-7	TRBD2	.	TRBJ2-7	CASSFSGGADEQYF	TGTGCCAGCAGCTTCTCGGGGGGGGCGGATGAGCAGTACTTC
TRBV2	TRBD1	once	TRBJ1-2	CASSATGGSYGYTF	TGTGCCAGCAGTGCGACAGGGGGTTCTTATGGCTACACCTTC
TRBV29-1	.	.	TRBJ2-5	CSVDRGRETQYF	TGCAGCGTTGACAGGGGACGCGAGACCCAGTACTTC